The T cell receptor beta chain under discussion was sequenced for a study of tumor and adjacent non-tumor tissue in lung cancer. The trim removed 6 bases at V and 0 bases at J, leaving 6 bases unmatched. The CDR3 is 16 residues long. Germline V gene lookup returns CDR1 MDHEN and CDR2 SYDVKM. Comment on this clonotype: Because the CDR3 is missing its conserved closing phenylalanine or tryptophan, this is likely a read error.

The library came from three nested PCR rounds adapted from ARM-PCR protocols. One entry per CDR3 protein results from TCRdb running MiXCR on the multiplex PCR reads. The data show under 150,000 distinct CDR3 sequences, about 71% seen once. This sample's RNA came from whole unsorted tissue. The receptor was derived from a man in his fifties or sixties with small cell lung cancer. The sequenced material came from lung tumor tissue. V is TRBV28 and J is TRBJ1-5; TRBD1 matches 9 bases. The CDR3 DNA reads as TGTGCCAGCAGGAAGGACAGGGGAGTTAGCAATCAGCCCCAGCATTAT. Its translation is CASRKDRGVSNQPQHY.